These 22 T cell receptor beta chains originate from one sample sequenced in a study of shared clonotypes between healthy human individuals. Profiled with immunoSEQ multiplex PCR; TCRdb holds only in-frame clones, not every one. The sample lists about 1.1 million clones, approximately 80% occurring once. The specimen was memory CD4+ T cells from PBMCs. Sample subset: CD45RA-negative fraction. The receptors here all came from a man between 18 and 35 years old in good health. Some clones in this sample may be carry-over from other donors' samples.

This rearrangement joins TRBV6-6 to TRBJ2-7; weak D call: TRBD1 (6 bases). The CDR3 is made up of 15 amino acids. With 5 bases removed from V and 0 bases from J, the gap between germline ends came to 14 bases. Germline CDR1 MNHNY, CDR2 SVGAGI (reference sequence). The CDR3 sequence: CASSTGQSISYEQYF. In nucleotides, the CDR3 is TGTGCCAGCAGTACTGGACAGTCGATCTCCTACGAGCAGTACTTC.

Regarding this clone: Since a much larger clone is just one base distant, this may be a read error. The sample carries other DNA sequences with the same CDR3. The chain joins TRBV18 to TRBJ1-5; maybe TRBD1 (6 bases). CDR1 is KGHSH and CDR2 is LQKENI in the germline V gene. CDR3 length: 13 amino acids. The ends were cut back, 2 bases at V and 4 bases at J, with 6 bases in the middle. The CDR3, as DNA: TGTGCCAGCTCACCAACAGGGAATCAGCCCCAGCATTTT. Residues: CASSPTGNQPQHF. Looking up the rest from reference TRBV18 and TRBJ1-5 gives the full variable domain: NAGVMQNPRHLVRRRGQEARLRCSPMKGHSHVYWYRQLPEEGLKFMVYLQKENIIDESGMPKERFSAEFPKEGPSILRIQQVVRGDSAAYFCASSPTGNQPQHFGDGTRLSIL.

This clone was counted ten times or more. The rearrangement joins TRBV5-1 to TRBJ2-7; 10 bases align to TRBD1. Germline trimming cut 4 bases from V and 1 base from J; bases unmatched to any gene: 8. Germline values: CDR1 SGHRS, CDR2 YFSETQ. CDR3 length: 16 amino acids. In nucleotides, the CDR3 is TGCGCCAGCAGCCGTACCGGGACAGGGGCATCCTACGAGCAGTACTTC. Encoded protein: CASSRTGTGASYEQYF.

The V and J genes are TRBV18 and TRBJ2-7, with 8 bases lining up with TRBD1. The ends lost 2 bases at V and 2 bases at J; junction bases unmatched: 11. Germline values: CDR1 KGHSH, CDR2 LQKENI. This CDR3 is built from 17 residues. The CDR3, as DNA: TGTGCCAGCTCACCAGAAAATTCCGGGACAGGAGCCTACGAGCAGTACTTC. Translation gives CASSPENSGTGAYEQYF.

V is TRBV29-1 and J is TRBJ1-2; D perhaps matches TRBD1 (5 bases). Trimming cost V 4 bases and J 8 bases, with 20 bases left between them. CDR3 length equals 14 residues. Per germline, CDR1 SQVTM and CDR2 ANQGSEA. The CDR3 loop reads CSVGRQDSLEGYTF. The CDR3 nucleotides read TGCAGCGTTGGGCGACAAGACAGCTTAGAAGGCTACACCTTC.

The CDR3 here is CASRSGQPYNEQFF. The CDR3, as DNA: TGCGCCAGCAGATCCGGACAGCCCTACAATGAGCAGTTCTTC. V and J are TRBV5-1 and TRBJ2-1, with D possibly matching TRBD1 (6 bases). CDR1 and CDR2 from the germline V gene are SGHRS and YFSETQ. The CDR3 contains 14 residues. The ends were cut back, 5 bases at V and 2 bases at J, with 11 bases in the middle.

The CDR3 is CASSLARNEQYF. DNA of the CDR3: TGTGCCAGCAGCTTAGCTCGCAACGAGCAGTACTTC. This sequence joins TRBV11-2 and TRBJ2-7; no firm D call. The CDR3 spans 12 residues. Germline V gene data show CDR1 as SGHAT and CDR2 as FQNNGV. The germline V and J ends were trimmed by 1 base and 5 bases, with 6 bases remaining between them.

In this sample, this clone turned up once. This chain uses TRBV28 with TRBJ1-2; D gene ambiguous. The germline V gene has CDR1 MDHEN and CDR2 SYDVKM. This CDR3 is built from 12 residues. The V end was cut by 5 bases, the J end by 5 bases, with 9 bases between. CDR3 DNA: TGTGCCAGCAGTCCTATGAAATATGGCTACACCTTC. Its protein is CASSPMKYGYTF.

J is TRBJ2-7 and V is TRBV2; TRBD2 matches 10 bases. Germline loops: CDR1 SNHLY, CDR2 FYNNEI. V was pared by 4 bases and J by 3 bases, with 6 bases of the junction left unmatched. The CDR3 totals 15 residues. The CDR3 DNA is TGTGCCAGCAGTGGGACTAGCGGAGCAATCTACGAGCAGTACTTC. Translation gives CASSGTSGAIYEQYF. Full variable domain (outside the CDR3, taken from reference TRBV2 and TRBJ2-7): EPEVTQTPSHQVTQMGQEVILRCVPISNHLYFYWYRQILGQKVEFLVSFYNNEISEKSEIFDDQFSVERPDGSNFTLKIRSTKLEDSAMYFCASSGTSGAIYEQYFGPGTRLTVT.

CDR3 in amino acids: CASSFDSGPYNEQFF. The CDR3 DNA is TGTGCCAGCAGCTTCGATAGCGGACCCTACAATGAGCAGTTCTTC. This chain connects TRBV7-3 to TRBJ2-1, with D possibly TRBD2 on 6 matching bases. Germline values: CDR1 SGHTA, CDR2 FQGTGA. The CDR3 consists of 15 residues. The V end lost 3 bases, the J end lost 2 bases, and 11 bases lay between the germline ends.

V and J are TRBV5-4 and TRBJ1-3; D is perhaps TRBD1 (6 bases). Trimming left V 4 bases short and J 0 bases short, with 17 bases between. The CDR3 length is 17 residues. CDR1 is SGHNT, CDR2 YYREEE, per germline (reference sequence). CDR3 nucleotides: TGTGCCAGCAGCGGCGGGACAAGTCTCCTCTCTGGAAACACCATATATTTT. This encodes CASSGGTSLLSGNTIYF.

This rearrangement joins TRBV5-1 to TRBJ2-5; 9 bases are a match to TRBD2. Germline V gene lookup returns CDR1 SGHRS and CDR2 YFSETQ. Trimming took 6 bases from V and 5 from J; bases not matched to a gene: 14. This CDR3 comprises 16 residues. The CDR3 reads CASTRGLSGSGETQYF. The CDR3 DNA follows: TGCGCCAGCACCCGAGGCCTTAGCGGGAGTGGGGAGACCCAGTACTTC.

This chain links TRBV28 with TRBJ2-2; D might be TRBD2 (5 bases). V was cut by 3 bases and J by 8 bases, with 13 bases left in between. From germline, CDR1 is MDHEN and CDR2 SYDVKM. The CDR3 extends over 14 amino acids. CDR3 region: CASSLRALAGELFF. The CDR3 DNA is TGTGCCAGCAGTTTGAGGGCCCTGGCTGGGGAGCTGTTTTTT.

The rearrangement joins TRBV7-7 to TRBJ2-1, with D hard to call. V was cut by 4 bases and J by 9 bases, with 16 bases left in between. The CDR3 loop spans 14 amino acids. Germline CDR1 is SSHAT and CDR2 is FNYEAQ (reference sequence). The CDR3 loop reads CASSSDMNGGEQFF. In DNA form, the CDR3 reads TGTGCCAGCAGCTCCGACATGAATGGTGGTGAGCAGTTCTTC.

This clone was recorded once. The chain joins TRBV28 to TRBJ2-3, with 14 bases fitting TRBD2. V shed 8 bases, J shed 6 bases, and the junction held 4 bases outside the gene matches. This CDR3 is 14 amino acids long. Germline CDR1 is MDHEN and CDR2 is SYDVKM. The CDR3 bases are TGTGCCAGCGGACTAGCGGGAGGTGTGGATACGCAGTATTTT. It translates to CASGLAGGVDTQYF.

This clone appeared a few times. The V and J genes are TRBV5-1 and TRBJ1-2; D is unclear. Germline assignment: CDR1 SGHRS and CDR2 YFSETQ. This CDR3 is 13 amino acids long. Trimming removed 0 bases from V and 8 bases from J, with 11 bases in between. CDR3 sequence (DNA): TGCGCCAGCAGCTTGGTTGTGGGGAGAGGCTACACCTTC. It encodes CASSLVVGRGYTF.

The chain uses TRBV2 and TRBJ2-5; D may be TRBD1 (5 bases). Looked up from germline, CDR1 is SNHLY and CDR2 is FYNNEI. The CDR3 loop spans 15 amino acids. V was cut by 4 bases and J by 2 bases, with 14 bases left in between. CDR3 amino acids: CASSGQPLGQETQYF. The CDR3 DNA reads as TGTGCCAGCAGTGGACAGCCTCTGGGACAAGAGACCCAGTACTTC.

Turning to this clone: The sample has other DNA sequences that encode this CDR3 too. The rearrangement joins TRBV18 to TRBJ2-7, with TRBD2 matching over 14 bases. This CDR3 has 16 amino acids. V shed 3 bases and J 0 bases; nucleotides not matched to a gene: 1. Germline V gives CDR1 KGHSH, CDR2 LQKENI. CDR3 coding DNA: TGTGCCAGCTCACCGGGACTAGCGGGAGTCTCCTACGAGCAGTACTTC. Translating it yields CASSPGLAGVSYEQYF.

The rearrangement joins TRBV13 to TRBJ2-7, with 9 bases that match TRBD1. The CDR3 sequence is 14 residues long. Looked up from germline, CDR1 is PRHDT and CDR2 is FYEKMQ (reference sequence). J lost 4 bases, V lost 5 bases, and 6 bases had no gene match. The CDR3 region has the DNA TGTGCCAGCAGCCTTACCGGGACAGGGTACGAGCAGTACTTC. Amino acids: CASSLTGTGYEQYF.

The chain couples TRBV9 to TRBJ1-1; possibly TRBD1 for D (5 bases). The germline gives CDR1 SGDLS, CDR2 YYNGEE. The CDR3 is 14 amino acids. V was clipped by 4 bases and J by 7 bases, with 17 bases between them. The CDR3 bases are TGTGCCAGCAGCCCCTGGGGGGAAGTAGGTGAAGCTTTCTTT. This codes for CASSPWGEVGEAFF.

The chain combines TRBV25-1 with TRBJ1-4, with a possible D match to TRBD1 (6 bases). V dropped 2 bases and J dropped 8 bases, with 15 bases sitting between them. Germline lookup yields CDR1 MGHDK and CDR2 SYGVNS. This CDR3 has 15 amino acids. The CDR3 region has the DNA TGTGCCAGCAGTGAACAGGGGAGTAGCGGAGAAAAACTGTTTTTT. Translation: CASSEQGSSGEKLFF.

In its sample, this clone was seen a few times. The V and J genes are TRBV11-3 and TRBJ2-3; D unresolved. Germline-derived CDR1 and CDR2 are SGHNT and YENEEA. The V end lost 1 base, the J end lost 4 bases, and 12 bases lay between the germline ends. The CDR3 extends over 15 amino acids. As DNA, the CDR3 is TGTGCCAGCAGCTTAGGCGGCACACCATCAGATACGCAGTATTTT. As protein: CASSLGGTPSDTQYF. The variable domain in full, with the rest retrieved from reference TRBV11-3 and TRBJ2-3, is EAGVVQSPRYKIIEKKQPVAFWCNPISGHNTLYWYLQNLGQGPELLIRYENEEAVDDSQLPKDRFSAERLKGVDSTLKIQPAELGDSAVYLCASSLGGTPSDTQYFGPGTRLTVL.